The 5 T cell receptor beta chains listed next were all sequenced from one sample in a study of blood T cell repertoires in COVID-19. Sequencing was performed with immunoSEQ multiplex PCR; in TCRdb, only in-frame clones are kept and a portion is missing. The sample holds a few hundred thousand clones, around 90% seen once. Sequencing was carried out using PBMCs or T cells enriched from blood (not recorded which). Receptors were obtained from a woman in her late teens or twenties with acute COVID-19.

This chain connects TRBV13 to TRBJ1-3, with D perhaps matching TRBD1 (6 bases). This CDR3 contains 16 residues. Germline loops: CDR1 PRHDT, CDR2 FYEKMQ (reference sequence). V lost 0 bases to trimming and J lost 5 bases, with 14 bases between them. The CDR3 nucleotides read TGTGCCAGCAGCTTAGGGGATACAGGGACCAGAAACACCATATATTTT. Translated: CASSLGDTGTRNTIYF.

Remarks on this clone: The sample contains more than one DNA sequence encoding this CDR3. This chain links TRBV5-1 with TRBJ2-7; a weak D match, TRBD1 (5 bases). The CDR3 sequence is 12 residues long. With 4 bases removed from V and 4 bases from J, the gap between germline ends came to 9 bases. Germline loops: CDR1 SGHRS, CDR2 YFSETQ. The CDR3 loop is CASSRDSYEQYF. CDR3 bases: TGCGCCAGCAGCCGCGACAGTTACGAGCAGTACTTC.

The chain recombines TRBV10-3 with TRBJ1-5; D gene ambiguous. CDR1 and CDR2 (germline): ENHRY, SYGVKD. The V end was cut by 11 bases, the J end by 4 bases, with 12 bases between. The CDR3 extends over 12 amino acids. In DNA form, the CDR3 reads TGTGCCGCCCGGACGGGGAATCAGCCCCAGCATTTT. It codes for CAARTGNQPQHF.

The chain uses TRBV27 and TRBJ1-2; TRBD1 might be the D (5 bases). V lost 5 bases, J lost 4 bases, and 17 bases lay in between. Germline assignment: CDR1 MNHEY and CDR2 SMNVEV (reference sequence). CDR3 length equals 15 residues. The CDR3 DNA reads as TGTGCCAGCAGTCAGGAGGGGAACTTGGCCTATGGCTACACCTTC. Residues: CASSQEGNLAYGYTF.

This clone appeared a single time. This sequence joins TRBV19 and TRBJ1-2; 7 bases are a match to TRBD1. The V and J ends lost 0 bases and 8 bases, in that order; junction bases with no gene match: 9. CDR3 length: 15 residues. Germline V gene data show CDR1 as LNHDA and CDR2 as SQIVND (reference sequence). The CDR3 nucleotides read TGTGCCAGTAGTATAGATTTAGAGGGGGCGCGAGGCTACACCTTC. This translates into CASSIDLEGARGYTF.